This T cell receptor (beta chain) is from a study of shared clonotypes between healthy human individuals. The study's findings and limits: Only blood samples were collected, and tissue repertoires likely differ.

With regard to this clone: No antigen is known for it.

Germline values: CDR1 LNHNV, CDR2 YYDKDF (reference sequence). V lost 3 bases and J lost 0, with 10 bases in between. This CDR3 region has 15 residues. Naivety among CD8 cells was defined by CD45RO negativity and positive CCR7 selection, thereby excluding terminally differentiated effector memory CD45RA+ cells. The method was immunoSEQ multiplex PCR; TCRdb's version includes in-frame clones alone and lacks a portion of them. Of some 2,100,000 clones in the sample, about 92% were seen once. This chain uses TRBV15 with TRBJ2-3; D is tentatively TRBD1 or TRBD2 (5 bases each). This clonotype was sampled from a young man in good health. Some clones in this sample may be carry-over from other donors' samples. The source material was naive CD8+ T cells from PBMCs. CDR3 loop: CATSSGRGSTDTQYF. The CDR3 DNA reads TGTGCCACCAGCAGTGGCCGGGGCAGCACAGATACGCAGTATTTT.